Sequencing of this T cell receptor (beta chain) was carried out in a study of vaccination and CD4 T cells after COVID-19. Background on the study: The study enrolled six male and four female convalescents, two of whom were Hispanic.

At the Johns Hopkins FTIC core, DNA taken from cultured CD4+ T cells was sequenced by way of the Oncomine TCR Beta short-read assay. Via MiXCR, TCRdb re-called the PCR reads, giving one row per CDR3 protein. The repertoire has about 20,000 distinct CDR3 sequences, 43% of them found once; the top ten carry under 3%. A note on this clonotype: Its specificity is not known.

The CDR3 loop spans 15 amino acids. Germline V lookup: CDR1 MNHNS, CDR2 SASEGT. Trimming cost V 2 bases and J 0 bases; bases outside gene matches: 3. Treatment here: 10-day PBMC culture with coronavirus spike peptide pools or control peptides (ViraFEST assay). It was with 9 to 10 IU/ml IL-2 and 9.5 to 10 ug/ml peptide pools that roughly 2 million PBMCs per well were cultured. The receptor comes from a human donor who had recovered from COVID-19. The input for sequencing was CD4+ T cells from blood, cultured in vitro, taken after SARS-CoV-2 vaccination. This chain uses TRBV6-1 with TRBJ2-7, with TRBD1 matching 8 bases. As DNA, the CDR3 is TGTGCCAGCAGTGAACCACAGGGGGACTCCTACGAGCAGTACTTC. Its translation: CASSEPQGDSYEQYF.